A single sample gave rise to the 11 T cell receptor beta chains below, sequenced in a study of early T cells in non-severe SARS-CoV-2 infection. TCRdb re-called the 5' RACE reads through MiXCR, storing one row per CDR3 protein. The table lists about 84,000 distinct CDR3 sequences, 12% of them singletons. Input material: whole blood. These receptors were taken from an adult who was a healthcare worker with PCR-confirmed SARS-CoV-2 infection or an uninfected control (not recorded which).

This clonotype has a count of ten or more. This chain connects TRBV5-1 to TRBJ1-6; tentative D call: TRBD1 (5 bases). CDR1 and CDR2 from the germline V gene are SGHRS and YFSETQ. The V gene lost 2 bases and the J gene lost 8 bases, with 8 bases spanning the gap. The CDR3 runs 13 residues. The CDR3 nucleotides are TGCGCCAGCAGCTTAGGGGTGGATTCACCCCTCCACTTT. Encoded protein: CASSLGVDSPLHF. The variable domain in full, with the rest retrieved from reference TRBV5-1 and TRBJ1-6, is KAGVTQTPRYLIKTRGQQVTLSCSPISGHRSVSWYQQTPGQGLQFLFEYFSETQRNKGNFPGRFSGRQFSNSRSEMNVSTLELGDSALYLCASSLGVDSPLHFGNGTRLTVT.

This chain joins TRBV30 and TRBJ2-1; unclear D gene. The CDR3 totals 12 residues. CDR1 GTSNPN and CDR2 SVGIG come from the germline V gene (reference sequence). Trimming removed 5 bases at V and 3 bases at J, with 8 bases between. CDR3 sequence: CAWSVGYNEQFF. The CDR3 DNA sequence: TGTGCCTGGTCGGTGGGCTACAATGAGCAGTTCTTC.

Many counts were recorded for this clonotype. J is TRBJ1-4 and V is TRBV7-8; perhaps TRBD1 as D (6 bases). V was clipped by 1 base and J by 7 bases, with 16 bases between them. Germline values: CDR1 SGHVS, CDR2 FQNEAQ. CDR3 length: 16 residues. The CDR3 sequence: CASSLEAGQGSEKLFF. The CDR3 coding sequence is TGTGCCAGCAGCTTAGAGGCGGGACAAGGGTCTGAAAAACTGTTTTTT.

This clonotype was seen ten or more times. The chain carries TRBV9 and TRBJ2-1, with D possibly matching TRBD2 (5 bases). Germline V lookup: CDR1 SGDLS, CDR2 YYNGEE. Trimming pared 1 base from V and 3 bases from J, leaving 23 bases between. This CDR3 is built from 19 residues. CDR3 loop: CASSVIGLRADGNYNEQFF. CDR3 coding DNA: TGTGCCAGCAGCGTAATTGGGTTGAGGGCCGATGGGAACTACAATGAGCAGTTCTTC.

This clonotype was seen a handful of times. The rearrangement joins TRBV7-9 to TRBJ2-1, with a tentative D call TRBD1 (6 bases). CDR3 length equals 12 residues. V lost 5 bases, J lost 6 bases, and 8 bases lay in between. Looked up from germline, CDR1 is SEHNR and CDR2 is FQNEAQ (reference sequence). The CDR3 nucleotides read TGTGCCAGCAGCCTACAGGGCAATGAGCAGTTCTTC. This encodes CASSLQGNEQFF. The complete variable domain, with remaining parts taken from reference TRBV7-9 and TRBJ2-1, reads DTGVSQNPRHKITKRGQNVTFRCDPISEHNRLYWYRQTLGQGPEFLTYFQNEAQLEKSRLLSDRFSAERPKGSFSTLEIQRTEQGDSAMYLCASSLQGNEQFFGPGTRLTVL.

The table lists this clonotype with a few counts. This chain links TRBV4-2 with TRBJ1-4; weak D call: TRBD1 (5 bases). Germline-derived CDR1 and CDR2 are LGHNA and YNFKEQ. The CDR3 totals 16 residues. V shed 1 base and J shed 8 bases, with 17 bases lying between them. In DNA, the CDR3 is TGTGCCAGCAGCCAAGCACGGGGTGGTGCAGGGGAAAAACTGTTTTTT. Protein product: CASSQARGGAGEKLFF.

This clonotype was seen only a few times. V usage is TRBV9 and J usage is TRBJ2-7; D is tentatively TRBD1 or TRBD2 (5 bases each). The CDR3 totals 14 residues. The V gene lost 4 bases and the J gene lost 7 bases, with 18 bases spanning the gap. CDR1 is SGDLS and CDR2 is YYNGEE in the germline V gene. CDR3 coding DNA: TGTGCCAGCAGCCCCGGGACCCACCCAATGGAGCAGTACTTC. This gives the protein CASSPGTHPMEQYF.

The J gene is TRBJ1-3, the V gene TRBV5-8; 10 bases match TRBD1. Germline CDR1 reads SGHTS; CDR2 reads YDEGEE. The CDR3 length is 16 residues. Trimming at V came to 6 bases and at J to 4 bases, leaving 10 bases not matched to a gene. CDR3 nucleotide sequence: TGTGCCAGCACCACCCCGGGACAGGGGATAGGAAACACCATATATTTT. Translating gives CASTTPGQGIGNTIYF. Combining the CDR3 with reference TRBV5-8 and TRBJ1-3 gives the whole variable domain EAGVTQSPTHLIKTRGQQATLRCSPISGHTSVYWYQQALGLGLQFLLWYDEGEERNRGNFPPRFSGRQFPNYSSELNVNALELEDSALYLCASTTPGQGIGNTIYFGEGSWLTVV.

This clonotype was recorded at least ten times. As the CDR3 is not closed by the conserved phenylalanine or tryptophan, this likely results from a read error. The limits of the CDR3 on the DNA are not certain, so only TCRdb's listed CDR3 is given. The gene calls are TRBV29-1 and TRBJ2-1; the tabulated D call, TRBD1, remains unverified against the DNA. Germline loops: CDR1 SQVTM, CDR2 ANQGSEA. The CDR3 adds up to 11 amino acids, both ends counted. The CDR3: CSVVGEGGVRL.

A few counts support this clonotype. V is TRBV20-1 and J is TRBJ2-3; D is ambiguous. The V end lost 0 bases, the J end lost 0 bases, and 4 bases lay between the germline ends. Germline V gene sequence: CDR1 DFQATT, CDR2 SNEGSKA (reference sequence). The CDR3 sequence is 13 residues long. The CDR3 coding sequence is TGCAGTGCTAGAGAAGCTAGCACAGATACGCAGTATTTT. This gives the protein CSAREASTDTQYF.

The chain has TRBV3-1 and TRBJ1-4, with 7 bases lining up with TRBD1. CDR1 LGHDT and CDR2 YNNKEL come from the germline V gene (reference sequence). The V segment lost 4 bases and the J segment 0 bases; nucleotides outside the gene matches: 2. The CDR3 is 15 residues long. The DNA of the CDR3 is TGTGCCAGCAGCCCCGGGACAGCAACTAATGAAAAACTGTTTTTT. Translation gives CASSPGTATNEKLFF.